This T cell receptor beta chain was captured by sequencing in a study of T cells after yellow fever vaccination. This clonotype was observed a handful of times. TCRdb re-derived calls from the 5' RACE reads in MiXCR, one entry per CDR3 protein. The sample yields 450,000 to 550,000 distinct CDR3 sequences, roughly 19% seen once. The receptor was derived from a man aged 25-45 years who received the YFV17D yellow fever vaccine. The specimen comprised PBMCs, sampled 15 days after the yellow fever booster vaccination.

The CDR3 coding sequence is TGCAGCGTTGCCGGGACAGGTGACTATGGCTACACCTTC. It codes for CSVAGTGDYGYTF. The rearrangement links TRBV29-1 to TRBJ1-2, with 8 bases that match TRBD1. J gave up 3 bases and V 4 bases, and 4 bases lay outside the gene matches. The CDR3 sequence is 13 residues long. Germline V gene sequence: CDR1 SQVTM, CDR2 ANQGSEA.